This T cell receptor beta chain derives from a study of blood T cell repertoires in COVID-19. Profiling relied on immunoSEQ multiplex PCR, and the TCRdb table lists in-frame clones only, not all of them. The sample consists of about 110,000 clones, around 74% of them appearing once. Germline values: CDR1 MGHRA, CDR2 YSYEKL. The CDR3 length is 19 residues. The ends were cut back, 3 bases at V and 2 bases at J, with 25 bases in the middle. The material sequenced was peripheral blood. The TCR comes from a woman in her 70s with acute or convalescent COVID-19. This chain joins TRBV4-1 and TRBJ1-2, with a weak D call TRBD1 (5 bases). DNA for the CDR3: TGCGCCAGCAGCCAGAGGAGGGGAGGGTACGGGGATTTAAACTATGGCTACACCTTC. Translating it yields CASSQRRGGYGDLNYGYTF.